This record looks at one T cell receptor beta chain sequence and its context. An input of roughly 0.45 to 1 ug of RNA was subjected to reverse transcription using random hexamers. TCRdb used MiXCR to reprocess the immunoSEQ multiplex PCR reads, holding one entry per CDR3 protein. The repertoire holds approximately 230,000 distinct CDR3 sequences, with around 93% as singletons. This entry is derived from a study of CD8 T cells in Susac syndrome. The receptor was isolated from a human donor with multiple sclerosis. Sequenced material: CD4+ T cells from PBMCs.

The CDR3 reads CASSVVDYSQAFF. In nucleotides, the CDR3 is TGTGCCAGCAGCGTAGTGGATTACAGCCAAGCTTTCTTT. V usage is TRBV9 and J usage is TRBJ1-1; D gene ambiguous. The V end was cut by 0 bases, the J end by 9 bases, with 12 bases between. The germline V gene has CDR1 SGDLS and CDR2 YYNGEE. CDR3 length: 13 amino acids.